This T cell receptor (beta chain) was sequenced during a study of T cell responses to AZD1222 COVID-19 vaccine. Assay used: immunoSEQ multiplex PCR; TCRdb lists only in-frame clones, some missing. This table holds 95,000 to 100,000 clones, approximately 84% found once. V shed 6 bases and J shed 2 bases, with 16 bases lying between them. Germline CDR1 and CDR2: LGHNA and YSLEER. The CDR3 length is 15 residues. The specimen comprised peripheral blood, sampled 28 days after the second AZD1222 dose. The chain uses TRBV4-3 and TRBJ1-1; no reliable D call. The TCR comes from an adult who received the AZD1222 COVID-19 vaccine. CDR3 residues: CASRDEKVSNTEAFF. CDR3 DNA sequence: TGCGCCAGCAGGGATGAAAAAGTATCTAACACTGAAGCTTTCTTT.